The source of this TCR beta chain is a study of follicular helper T cells after annual influenza vaccination. Overall study findings and caveats: Yearly vaccinations repeatedly recalled conserved clonotypes in ICOS+CD38+ cTfh.

Time point denoted: 2015-2016 season, pre-vaccination. No donor had influenza vaccine in the prior 6 months; all lived in the community. Sequencing of TCRB used Survey level resolution. Measured with immunoSEQ multiplex PCR; TCRdb has only the in-frame clones, and not every one. The sample records about 14,000 clones, just under 80% being singletons. In the case of this clone: Its antigen is undetermined.

The material sequenced was CXCR5- memory CD4+ T cells sorted from blood, taken on the day of influenza vaccination. This receptor was identified in an adult who received the influenza vaccine.

Here the CDR3 DNA reads TGTGCCAGCAGTGAAGGGGCTCTAGCCAAAAACATTCAGTACTTC. It encodes CASSEGALAKNIQYF. This chain uses TRBV6-1 with TRBJ2-4; D is uncertain. The CDR3 runs to 15 residues. Deletions cut 1 base from V and 0 bases from J, with 7 bases between. The V gene's germline CDR1 is MNHNS and CDR2 SASEGT.